This is a list of T cell receptor beta chains from one sample in a study of shared clonotypes between healthy human individuals. Repertoires were generated with immunoSEQ multiplex PCR, while TCRdb's copy carries only in-frame clones and drops some. The sample holds hundreds of thousands of clones, approximately 96% seen once. The sample taken for sequencing was naive CD8+ T cells sorted from blood. The receptors derive from a woman aged 30 to 39 in good health. Both conserved end residues are part of each CDR3. The order of the fields is D gene, clone size, J gene, V gene, CDR3 protein, CDR3 DNA. A D gene is named only where the DNA matches it firmly. Clone size is stated in some rows and not others, as once, few, many or a class when expanded.

-	-	TRBJ2-7	TRBV19	CASSPSSVYYEQYF	TGTGCCAGTAGTCCTTCTAGCGTTTACTACGAGCAGTACTTC
TRBD2	-	TRBJ2-7	TRBV7-6	CASSLKLAGSSYEQYF	TGTGCCAGCAGCTTAAAACTAGCGGGCAGCTCCTACGAGCAGTACTTC
-	-	TRBJ1-2	TRBV7-2	CASSFAGVDGYTF	TGTGCCAGCAGCTTCGCAGGGGTCGACGGCTACACCTTC
-	once	TRBJ1-2	TRBV15	CATSEGSERIYGYTF	TGTGCCACCAGCGAGGGGTCGGAACGGATCTATGGCTACACCTTC
-	-	TRBJ2-7	TRBV4-2	CASSPEGREQYF	TGTGCCAGCAGCCCAGAGGGACGCGAGCAGTACTTC
-	-	TRBJ2-7	TRBV28	CASSFTSLYEQYF	TGTGCCAGCAGCTTTACGTCCCTCTACGAGCAGTACTTC
TRBD1	-	TRBJ1-1	TRBV7-9	CASSPENQGGGAAFF	TGTGCCAGCAGCCCCGAGAACCAGGGGGGTGGGGCAGCTTTCTTT
-	-	TRBJ2-7	TRBV5-4	CASSGWDTLNSYEQYF	TGTGCCAGCAGCGGGTGGGACACCCTCAACTCCTACGAGCAGTACTTC
-	-	TRBJ2-1	TRBV7-8	CASSLVRSRDFSHNEQFF	TGTGCCAGCAGCTTAGTTAGATCGCGGGACTTCTCCCACAATGAGCAGTTCTTC
-	-	TRBJ1-2	TRBV27	CASSLDPWNGANYGYTF	TGTGCCAGCAGTTTAGACCCATGGAACGGGGCGAACTATGGCTACACCTTC
-	-	TRBJ2-2	TRBV7-9	CASSPNTGELFF	TGTGCCAGCAGCCCCAACACCGGGGAGCTGTTTTTT
-	once	TRBJ2-2	TRBV4-1	CASSQVGSGTGELFF	TGCGCCAGCAGCCAAGTAGGGTCAGGCACCGGGGAGCTGTTTTTT
-	once	TRBJ2-1	TRBV5-4	CASSSVSALFF	TGTGCCAGCAGCTCAGTTTCTGCTCTGTTCTTC
-	once	TRBJ2-7	TRBV11-2	CASGDGTGRTREQYF	TGTGCCAGCGGGGACGGCACTGGACGAACTCGGGAGCAGTACTTC
TRBD2	-	TRBJ2-1	TRBV14	CASSQDWLAGLYSYNEQFF	TGTGCCAGCAGCCAAGATTGGCTAGCGGGACTATACTCCTACAATGAGCAGTTCTTC
-	-	TRBJ2-7	TRBV2	CASNGDVSYEQYF	TGTGCCAGCAACGGGGACGTCTCCTACGAGCAGTACTTC
-	-	TRBJ1-1	TRBV27	CASSLSWGAEAFF	TGTGCCAGCAGTTTATCCTGGGGCGCTGAAGCTTTCTTT
TRBD2	-	TRBJ2-1	TRBV7-9	CASSKIAGGPHNEQFF	TGTGCCAGCAGTAAAATAGCGGGTGGGCCCCACAATGAGCAGTTCTTC
-	-	TRBJ2-7	TRBV10-1	CASSEDGQQYF	TGCGCCAGCAGTGAGGATGGACAGCAGTACTTC
-	once	TRBJ2-7	TRBV11-2	CASSFLSGWLESQYF	TGTGCCAGCAGCTTTTTGTCTGGGTGGCTCGAATCTCAGTACTTC
-	once	TRBJ2-2	TRBV5-4	CASSLGAGSRELFF	TGTGCCAGCAGCTTGGGGGCTGGCTCCCGGGAGCTGTTTTTT
-	-	TRBJ1-1	TRBV27	CASRFGGPNTEAFF	TGTGCCAGCAGATTCGGTGGTCCCAACACTGAAGCTTTCTTT
TRBD1	-	TRBJ1-1	TRBV28	CASSTQFVLQGARTEAFF	TGTGCCAGCAGTACCCAATTTGTTTTACAGGGGGCAAGGACTGAAGCTTTCTTT
TRBD2	-	TRBJ2-3	TRBV19	CASSIGLAGGKILSDTQYF	TGTGCCAGTAGTATCGGACTAGCGGGAGGGAAAATTCTTTCAGATACGCAGTATTTT
TRBD1	-	TRBJ2-7	TRBV7-6	CASSPDRAGGDEQYF	TGTGCCAGCAGCCCCGACAGGGCCGGTGGGGACGAGCAGTACTTC
-	-	TRBJ2-3	TRBV4-1	CASSPAGGLAVDTQYF	TGCGCCAGCAGCCCGGCCGGGGGCCTAGCGGTTGATACGCAGTATTTT
-	once	TRBJ1-5	TRBV7-8	CASSQHLDSNQPQHF	TGTGCCAGCAGCCAACACTTGGACAGTAATCAGCCCCAGCATTTT
-	-	TRBJ1-1	TRBV19	CASTIAWGNTEAFF	TGTGCCAGTACTATCGCTTGGGGGAACACTGAAGCTTTCTTT
TRBD2	-	TRBJ2-1	TRBV7-9	CASSPRLAGGPDEQFF	TGTGCCAGCAGCCCGAGACTAGCGGGAGGGCCGGATGAGCAGTTCTTC
TRBD2	-	TRBJ2-7	TRBV13	CASSRGGVSYEQYF	TGTGCCAGCAGCCGTGGGGGGGTCTCCTACGAGCAGTACTTC
TRBD2	-	TRBJ2-1	TRBV6-1	CASSEFLADDNEQFF	TGTGCCAGCAGTGAATTCCTAGCGGACGACAATGAGCAGTTCTTC
-	-	TRBJ1-2	TRBV13	CASSYAITEGYTF	TGTGCCAGCAGCTACGCAATAACCGAAGGCTACACCTTC
-	-	TRBJ2-5	TRBV12-5	CASGSWGPGETQYF	TGTGCTAGTGGTAGCTGGGGCCCCGGTGAGACCCAGTACTTC
TRBD2	-	TRBJ2-1	TRBV14	CASSQGELAAYNEQFF	TGTGCCAGCAGCCAAGGAGAACTAGCGGCCTACAATGAGCAGTTCTTC
TRBD1	-	TRBJ2-7	TRBV9	CASSPRTGNSYEQYF	TGTGCCAGCAGCCCTCGGACAGGGAACTCTTACGAGCAGTACTTC
-	-	TRBJ2-7	TRBV7-9	CASSQGGLTREQYF	TGTGCCAGCTCCCAGGGGGGGTTAACTCGGGAGCAGTACTTC
-	-	TRBJ2-7	TRBV6-1	CASGEPRGLDWVEQYF	TGTGCCAGCGGTGAACCTCGGGGACTGGACTGGGTTGAGCAGTACTTC
-	-	TRBJ1-1	TRBV7-9	CASSLGGFVAFF	TGTGCCAGCAGCTTAGGAGGTTTCGTGGCTTTCTTT
-	-	TRBJ1-1	TRBV30	CAWKTQGLNTEAFF	TGTGCCTGGAAAACCCAGGGATTGAACACTGAAGCTTTCTTT
-	-	TRBJ1-5	TRBV7-9	CASSPGSIGLRQPQHF	TGTGCCAGCAGCCCCGGTAGTATTGGGTTAAGGCAGCCCCAGCATTTT
-	-	TRBJ2-1	TRBV7-9	CASSGVGGSQLKYNEQFF	TGTGCCAGCAGTGGCGTTGGCGGATCCCAACTGAAGTACAATGAGCAGTTCTTC
TRBD2	-	TRBJ2-1	TRBV4-1	CASSLGPGGSGNYEQFF	TGCGCCAGCAGCCTGGGCCCCGGAGGTAGCGGGAACTATGAGCAGTTCTTC
-	-	TRBJ2-7	TRBV27	CASSLSGTPTYEQYF	TGTGCCAGCAGTTTATCAGGGACCCCGACCTACGAGCAGTACTTC
-	-	TRBJ2-7	TRBV28	CASRRDPYEQYF	TGTGCCAGCAGGAGGGATCCCTACGAGCAGTACTTC
TRBD1	-	TRBJ1-1	TRBV30	CAWRDFGTASHTEAFF	TGTGCCTGGAGAGATTTCGGGACAGCCAGCCACACTGAAGCTTTCTTT
-	-	TRBJ2-2	TRBV29-1	CSVTVGAGGELFF	TGCAGCGTGACTGTGGGGGCCGGCGGGGAGCTGTTTTTT